This section outlines one T cell receptor (beta chain) sequence together with its context. Time point: sample taken at primary tumor resection. More than 70 TRACERx patients with early, untreated non-small cell lung cancer donated samples. The input material, whole RNA from tumor, nontumor lung or frozen PBMC, was sequenced unsorted. This specimen belongs to a study of spatial heterogeneity in lung cancer. TCR cDNA molecules each had a unique molecular identifier. TCRdb recomputed calls from the 5' RACE reads with MiXCR, one row per CDR3 protein. The sample holds some 1,000 distinct CDR3 sequences; 6% to 9% are singletons and the top ten take 25% to 30%. The CDR3 has 16 amino acids. Trimming pared 5 bases from V and 0 bases from J, leaving 13 bases between.

The receptor was isolated from a male donor with early-stage non-small cell lung cancer. The sequences come from normal lung tissue next to the tumor, collected at surgery. This sequence joins TRBV12-3 or TRBV12-4 and TRBJ2-2, with D possibly matching TRBD2 (5 bases). The CDR3 protein is CASSQADGANTGELFF. The CDR3 DNA reads TGTGCCAGCAGTCAAGCGGACGGAGCGAACACCGGGGAGCTGTTTTTT.